This entry describes one T cell receptor beta chain. Per germline, CDR1 LGHDT and CDR2 YNNKEL (reference sequence). Trimming took off 1 base at V and 1 base at J, with 9 bases between the two ends. There are 15 residues in the CDR3. The sample belongs to a study of blood T cell repertoires in COVID-19. For the study at large: Spain, Italy and the United States supplied samples that represented acute and convalescent COVID-19. In each case, the material was cDNA or gDNA derived from T cells, B-cell-depleted T cells, or PBMCs.

Study processing details: Reference gene primer amplification in the assay estimated nucleated cell counts. The data were produced by immunoSEQ multiplex PCR, yet TCRdb's version contains in-frame clones alone and is incomplete. The DNA was the basis for D and trimming; V, J and clone size are from that table. This table has approximately 330,000 clones, more than 75% appearing once. This TCR was sampled from a woman aged 45-65 years with active or convalescent COVID-19. This chain links TRBV3-1 (or the pseudogene TRBV3-2) with TRBJ2-3; D perhaps matches TRBD2 (6 bases). Material: peripheral blood. The CDR3 DNA follows: TGTGCCAGCAGCCAAGGCGGGAAGGGCACAGATACGCAGTATTTT. Encoded protein: CASSQGGKGTDTQYF.